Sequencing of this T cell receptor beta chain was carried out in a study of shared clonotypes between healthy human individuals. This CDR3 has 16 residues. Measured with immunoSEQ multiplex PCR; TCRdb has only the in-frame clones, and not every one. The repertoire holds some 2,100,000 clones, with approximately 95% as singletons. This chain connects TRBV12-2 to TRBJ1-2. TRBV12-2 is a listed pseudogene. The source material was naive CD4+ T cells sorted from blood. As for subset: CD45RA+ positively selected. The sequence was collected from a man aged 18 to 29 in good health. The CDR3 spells CASRLAHRFTRYGYTF. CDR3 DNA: TGTGCAAGTCGCTTAGCGCACCGCTTCACTCGCTATGGCTACACCTTC.